Detailed here is one T cell receptor (beta chain). What it binds is unknown. The gene symbols are mouse symbols. The read comes to an end 4 residues before the CDR3 does, leaving the germline J gene to fill in the end. Sorting used CD4, CD8alpha, NKG2D, NKG2ACE and other markers on pooled cutaneous lymph node cells. These data originate in a study of CD8+ T cells in alopecia areata. Reverse transcription of extracted RNA yielded cDNA, which provided the sequencing template. TCRdb keeps only in-frame clones here, not all; method: immunoSEQ multiplex PCR. The sample shows about 270,000 clones, none of them appearing just once. In germline, CDR1 is FNHDT, CDR2 SITEND (reference sequence). V trimming: 1 base; J trimming: 1 base; junction bases outside the gene matches: 7. The CDR3 extends over 17 amino acids. Study-wide points: Higher clonality was seen in lesional scalp than in normal scalp, especially in alopecia totalis/universalis.

Sequencing used CD4+ T cells sorted from a lymph node. The sequence came from a C3H/HeJ mouse with alopecia areata. The mouse strain carries the MHC haplotype H2-k. The chain has TRBV19 and TRBJ2-1; 8 bases fit TRBD1. CDR3 residues: CASSIPGRGRNYAEQFF. CDR3 DNA, as far as it was read: TGTGCCAGCAGTATACCGGGCAGGGGGCGAAACTATGCT.